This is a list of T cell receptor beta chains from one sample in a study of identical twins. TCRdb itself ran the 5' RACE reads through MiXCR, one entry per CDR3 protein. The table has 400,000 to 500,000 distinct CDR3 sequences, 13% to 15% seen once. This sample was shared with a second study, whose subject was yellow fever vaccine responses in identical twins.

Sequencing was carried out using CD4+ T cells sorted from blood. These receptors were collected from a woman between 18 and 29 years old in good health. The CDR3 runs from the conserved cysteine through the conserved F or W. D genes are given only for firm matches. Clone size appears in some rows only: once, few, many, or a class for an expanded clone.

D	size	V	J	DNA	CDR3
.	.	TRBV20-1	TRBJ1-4	TGCAGCGCCGACCTCTCGAATGAAAAACTGTTTTTT	CSADLSNEKLFF
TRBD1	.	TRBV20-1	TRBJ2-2	TGCAGTGCTCGCGACAGGGGACCCGGCACCGGGGAGCTGTTTTTT	CSARDRGPGTGELFF
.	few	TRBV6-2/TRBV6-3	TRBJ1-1	TGTGCCAGCAGTTACGCGGGGGGTGAAGCTTTCTTT	CASSYAGGEAFF
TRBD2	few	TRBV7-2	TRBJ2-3	TGTGCCAGCAGCTTAAGGCTACAGGGACTAGCGGGGAGCACAGATACGCAGTATTTT	CASSLRLQGLAGSTDTQYF
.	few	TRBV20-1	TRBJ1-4	TGCAGTGCTAGAGAGAGTTCCGGGTTTAATGAAAAACTGTTTTTT	CSARESSGFNEKLFF
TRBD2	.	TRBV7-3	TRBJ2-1	TGTGCCAGCAGCCCCACGGGGGGGGGCGAGCAGTTCTTC	CASSPTGGGEQFF
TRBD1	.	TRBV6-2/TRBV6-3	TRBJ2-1	TGTGCCAGCAGTATCACAGGGGTCCAGCAGTTCTTC	CASSITGVQQFF
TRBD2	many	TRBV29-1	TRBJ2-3	TGCAGCGTTGAAGTGTCTAGCGGGGGGACGCAGTATTTT	CSVEVSSGGTQYF
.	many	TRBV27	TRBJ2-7	TGTGCCAGCAGTAAAACAGGGTTGGGCTACGAGCAGTACTTC	CASSKTGLGYEQYF
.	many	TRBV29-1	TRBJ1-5	TGCAGCGTTGTCGGGGGGAGGGATCAGCCCCAGCATTTT	CSVVGGRDQPQHF
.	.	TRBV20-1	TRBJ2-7	TGCAGTGCCGCACCGGGCCGAAACGAGCAGTACTTC	CSAAPGRNEQYF
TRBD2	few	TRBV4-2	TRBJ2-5	TGTGCCAGCAGCCAAGAAGGGGAGGGAAAGACCCAGTACTTC	CASSQEGEGKTQYF
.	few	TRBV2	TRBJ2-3	TGTGCCAGCAGTGCCACGGCAGGGCGTACAGATACGCAGTATTTT	CASSATAGRTDTQYF
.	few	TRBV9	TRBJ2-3	TGTGCCAGCAGCGTATTTGGCAGGGTGGGGGATACGCAGTATTTT	CASSVFGRVGDTQYF
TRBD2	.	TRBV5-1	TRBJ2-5	TGCGCCAGCAGCTTGCCACCACTAGCGGGGGGGCGAGGGGAAAAAAAAGAGACCCAGTACTTC	CASSLPPLAGGRGEKKETQYF
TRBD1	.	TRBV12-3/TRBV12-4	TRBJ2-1	TGTGCCAGCAGTGTCGCCGCTTTTGGACAGGCCAACAATGAGCAGTTCTTC	CASSVAAFGQANNEQFF
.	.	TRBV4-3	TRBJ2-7	TGCGCCAGCAGCCGCGGGGAGTCCTACGAGCAGTACTTC	CASSRGESYEQYF
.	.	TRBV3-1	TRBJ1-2	TGTGCCAGCACCCACGGAGGGAGGGTTGGTGGCTACACCTTC	CASTHGGRVGGYTF
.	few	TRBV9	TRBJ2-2	TGTGCCAGCAGCGTTCAGGGGGGCACCGGGGAGCTGTTTTTT	CASSVQGGTGELFF
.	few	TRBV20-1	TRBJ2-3	TGCAGTGCTAGAGATTGGGCACGCACAGATACGCAGTATTTT	CSARDWARTDTQYF
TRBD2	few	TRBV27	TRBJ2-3	TGTGCCAGCGCTGGAACTAGCGGGAGGGATACGCAGTATTTT	CASAGTSGRDTQYF
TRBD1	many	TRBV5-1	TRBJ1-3	TGCGCCAGCAGCTTGACGACAGGGGCTGGAAACACCATATATTTT	CASSLTTGAGNTIYF
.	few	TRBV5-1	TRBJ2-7	TGCGCCAGCAGCTTGGCCAACGAGCAGTACTTC	CASSLANEQYF
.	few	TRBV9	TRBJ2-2	TGTGCCAGCAGCGTCGGAGGCGGGGAGCTGTTTTTT	CASSVGGGELFF
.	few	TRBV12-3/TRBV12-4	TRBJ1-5	TGTGCCAGCAAGCTGGGGGGCTCGAGCAATCAGCCCCAGCATTTT	CASKLGGSSNQPQHF
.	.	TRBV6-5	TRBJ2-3	TGTGCCAGCAGTTCCTACTTGGAAAGGGCAGATACGCAGTATTTT	CASSSYLERADTQYF